One and the same sample provided the 23 T cell receptor beta chains below, sequenced in a study of blood T cell repertoires in COVID-19. Produced via immunoSEQ multiplex PCR; TCRdb's table is partial and in-frame only. The repertoire consists of 65,000 to 70,000 clones, with around 87% occurring once and the leading ten covering 5% to 6.5%. The sequenced sample was peripheral blood. Receptors were obtained from a man aged 45-65 years with active COVID-19.

This clone has only one observation. This sample includes further DNA sequences coding for the same CDR3. The gene calls are TRBV10-2 and TRBJ2-7; 8 nucleotides line up with TRBD2. The CDR3 extends over 15 amino acids. Germline CDR1 WSHSY, CDR2 SAAADI. Trimming at V came to 6 bases and at J to 0 bases, leaving 7 bases not matched to a gene. CDR3 region: CASRGSGRDSYEQYF. Here the CDR3 DNA reads TGCGCCAGCAGGGGAAGCGGGAGAGACTCCTACGAGCAGTACTTC.

This chain joins TRBV4-1 and TRBJ2-2, with 12 bases fitting TRBD2. CDR1 is MGHRA, CDR2 YSYEKL, per germline. Trimming took 3 bases from V and 5 from J; bases not matched to a gene: 7. The CDR3 contains 17 residues. The CDR3 DNA follows: TGCGCCAGCAGCCATCCCACCGGACTAGCGGGAACCGGGGAGCTGTTTTTT. It translates to CASSHPTGLAGTGELFF.

This chain links TRBV11-3 with TRBJ2-2; D perhaps matches TRBD1 (5 bases). The V and J ends lost 5 bases and 1 base respectively, with 11 bases between them. Germline CDR1 reads SGHNT; CDR2 reads YENEEA. The CDR3 length is 15 residues. For the CDR3, the DNA is TGTGCCAGCAGCCGGTCAGGACAGAACACCGGGGAGCTGTTTTTT. Its protein product is CASSRSGQNTGELFF.

This clone has just one count. The J gene is TRBJ2-3, the V gene TRBV29-1, with 8 bases that match TRBD1. The V gene end was trimmed by 0 bases and the J gene end by 6 bases; junction bases not matched to a gene: 8. CDR3 length equals 15 residues. Germline lookup yields CDR1 SQVTM and CDR2 ANQGSEA. DNA of the CDR3: TGCAGCGTTGAAGATGCGGACAGGGTAATGGATACGCAGTATTTT. Translated: CSVEDADRVMDTQYF.

This chain links TRBV15 with TRBJ2-7; 9 bases map to TRBD1. Germline values: CDR1 LNHNV, CDR2 YYDKDF (reference sequence). V shed 0 bases, J shed 3 bases, and the junction held 3 bases outside the gene matches. The CDR3 has 15 residues. CDR3 region: CATSRETGGYYEQYF. The CDR3 bases are TGTGCCACCAGCAGAGAGACAGGGGGGTACTACGAGCAGTACTTC.

This chain connects TRBV14 to TRBJ1-4; D gene ambiguous. The germline V gene has CDR1 SGHDN and CDR2 FVKESK. The CDR3 spans 12 residues. V was cut by 6 bases and J by 3 bases, with 5 bases left in between. CDR3: CASRGANEKLFF. CDR3 DNA sequence: TGTGCCAGCAGGGGAGCTAATGAAAAACTGTTTTTT.

The chain links TRBV4-1 to TRBJ2-3; 10 bases map to TRBD2. There are 22 residues in the CDR3. Germline V CDR1 and CDR2: MGHRA, YSYEKL. V shed 2 bases and J 5 bases; nucleotides not matched to a gene: 25. CDR3 nucleotide sequence: TGCGCCAGCAGCCAAAGGGCGCAGGCTGGGACAAGGACTAGCGGAGGAAAAGATACGCAGTATTTT. Amino acids: CASSQRAQAGTRTSGGKDTQYF.

The chain couples TRBV28 to TRBJ2-7; a weak D match, TRBD1 (5 bases). This CDR3 region has 15 residues. CDR1 MDHEN and CDR2 SYDVKM come from the germline V gene. The V and J ends lost 3 bases and 2 bases respectively, with 14 bases between them. The CDR3 reads CASSFWTKAPYEQYF. In DNA form, the CDR3 reads TGTGCCAGCAGTTTCTGGACAAAAGCACCCTACGAGCAGTACTTC.

The CDR3 nucleotides read TGTGCCAGCAGTCGTAACTCTGGAAACACCATATATTTT. This sequence encodes CASSRNSGNTIYF. This chain joins TRBV12-3 or TRBV12-4 and TRBJ1-3; D not certain. V lost 5 bases and J lost 0, with 5 bases in between. The length of the CDR3 is 13 residues.

The chain is built from TRBV6-2 or TRBV6-3 and TRBJ1-3, with D unclear. Germline assignment: CDR1 MNHEY and CDR2 SVGEGT. This CDR3 spans 15 amino acids. Trimming shortened V by 4 bases and J by 11 bases, and 21 bases separated the two germline ends. CDR3 in amino acids: CASSSTESSRRPIYF. CDR3 sequence (DNA): TGTGCCAGCAGTTCTACGGAGTCCAGCCGAAGACCCATATATTTT.

The chain couples TRBV6-2 or TRBV6-3 to TRBJ1-1; D uncertain. The CDR3 consists of 15 residues. Trimming shortened V by 0 bases and J by 7 bases, and 15 bases separated the two germline ends. Germline lookup yields CDR1 MNHEY and CDR2 SVGEGT. CDR3 sequence (DNA): TGTGCCAGCAGTTACTCGATACTAGGACGGAATGAAGCTTTCTTT. As protein: CASSYSILGRNEAFF.

This chain links TRBV7-2 with TRBJ1-4; D is possibly TRBD1 (5 bases). CDR1 is SGHTA and CDR2 is FQGNSA in the germline V gene. Trimming removed 5 bases from V and 0 bases from J, with 10 bases in between. The CDR3 runs to 15 residues. The CDR3, as DNA: TGTGCCAGCAGCGCCAGACAGACAACTAATGAAAAACTGTTTTTT. Translation gives CASSARQTTNEKLFF.

The rearrangement links TRBV10-3 to TRBJ1-3; no reliable D call. The germline CDR1 and CDR2 sequences are ENHRY and SYGVKD. The V and J ends lost 8 bases and 0 bases respectively, with 8 bases between them. CDR3 length: 13 amino acids. The CDR3 sequence is CAIQAVSGNTIYF. Here the CDR3 DNA reads TGTGCCATCCAAGCCGTCTCTGGAAACACCATATATTTT.

The rearrangement joins TRBV14 to TRBJ1-2; D is undetermined. Trimming took 4 bases from V and 4 from J, leaving 10 bases between them. The CDR3 runs 13 residues. Germline V gene lookup returns CDR1 SGHDN and CDR2 FVKESK. CDR3 nucleotide sequence: TGTGCCAGCAGCCCCGGGGTATCCTATGGCTACACCTTC. This gives the protein CASSPGVSYGYTF.

A single count supports this clone. The gene calls are TRBV30 and TRBJ1-5, with D maybe TRBD1 (6 bases). The V and J ends lost 3 bases and 2 bases respectively, with 8 bases between them. The CDR3 loop spans 13 amino acids. The germline CDR1 and CDR2 sequences are GTSNPN and SVGIG (reference sequence). CDR3 sequence (DNA): TGTGCCTGGAGACACAGGGGCAATCAGCCCCAGCATTTT. Protein: CAWRHRGNQPQHF.

V gene TRBV7-2 combines with J gene TRBJ2-2; 8 positions agree with TRBD2. The CDR3 is 15 amino acids. From germline, CDR1 is SGHTA and CDR2 FQGNSA. V was pared by 4 bases and J by 4 bases, with 5 bases of the junction left unmatched. Here the CDR3 reads CASSSIAGSTGELFF. The CDR3 region has the DNA TGTGCCAGCAGCTCAATAGCGGGGAGCACCGGGGAGCTGTTTTTT. Full variable domain (rest looked up from reference TRBV7-2 and TRBJ2-2): GAGVSQSPSNKVTEKGKDVELRCDPISGHTALYWYRQSLGQGLEFLIYFQGNSAPDKSGLPSDRFSAERTGGSVSTLTIQRTQQEDSAVYLCASSSIAGSTGELFFGEGSRLTVL.

This rearrangement joins TRBV2 to TRBJ2-2; TRBD1 matches 9 bases. The CDR3 spans 15 residues. The germline V gene has CDR1 SNHLY and CDR2 FYNNEI. The trim removed 11 bases at V and 0 bases at J, leaving 7 bases unmatched. CDR3 loop: CACRGQGTNTGELFF. CDR3 sequence (DNA): TGTGCCTGCCGGGGACAGGGAACGAACACCGGGGAGCTGTTTTTT.

The chain uses TRBV27 and TRBJ1-3; D might be TRBD1 (6 bases). V gave up 5 bases and J gave up 4 bases, with 9 bases separating them. CDR1 MNHEY and CDR2 SMNVEV come from the germline V gene (reference sequence). The CDR3 is 13 amino acids. The CDR3 reads CASSPRGGNTIYF. CDR3 nucleotide sequence: TGTGCCAGCAGTCCGAGGGGGGGAAACACCATATATTTT.

This sequence joins TRBV18 and TRBJ1-1, with D uncertain. The CDR3 spans 14 residues. The germline V gene encodes CDR1 KGHSH and CDR2 LQKENI. The V end was cut by 0 bases, the J end by 3 bases, with 8 bases between. CDR3 region: CASSPPSIYTEAFF. Written as DNA, the CDR3 is TGTGCCAGCTCACCACCGAGTATATACACTGAAGCTTTCTTT. Full variable domain (outside the CDR3, taken from reference TRBV18 and TRBJ1-1): NAGVMQNPRHLVRRRGQEARLRCSPMKGHSHVYWYRQLPEEGLKFMVYLQKENIIDESGMPKERFSAEFPKEGPSILRIQQVVRGDSAAYFCASSPPSIYTEAFFGQGTRLTVV.

J is TRBJ1-1 and V is TRBV14; TRBD1 might be the D (5 bases). The V end lost 2 bases, the J end lost 1 base, and 11 bases lay between the germline ends. CDR3 size: 15 residues. CDR1 and CDR2 from the germline V gene are SGHDN and FVKESK. CDR3 DNA sequence: TGTGCCAGCAGCCAATGGATTCAGGGGAACACTGAAGCTTTCTTT. Its protein is CASSQWIQGNTEAFF.

Note on this clone: A junction boundary mismatches the germline segment, possibly from a read error. The V and J genes are TRBV7-9 and TRBJ2-3; D is perhaps TRBD2 (5 bases). Germline CDR1 is SEHNR and CDR2 is FQNEAQ (reference sequence). This CDR3 is built from 8 residues. The CDR3 region is CAGSPEDF. CDR3 sequence (DNA): TGTGCCGGATCCCCGGAGGATTTT.

The rearrangement links TRBV5-4 to TRBJ2-5; weak D call: TRBD2 (5 bases). Between the trimmed V and J ends, which lost 4 bases and 8 bases, there was a span of 18 bases. The germline V gene has CDR1 SGHNT and CDR2 YYREEE (reference sequence). The CDR3 sequence is 14 residues long. DNA for the CDR3: TGTGCCAGCAGCCAGGACTCCCACTCGGAAACCCAGTACTTC. Translated, it gives CASSQDSHSETQYF.

This chain connects TRBV4-1 to TRBJ2-7; the D gene is possibly TRBD1 (5 bases). CDR1 and CDR2 (germline): MGHRA, YSYEKL. Trimming removed 2 bases at V and 2 bases at J, with 10 bases between. CDR3 length: 14 residues. The CDR3 coding sequence is TGCGCCAGCAGCCAAAACCAGGGCCCCTACGAGCAGTACTTC. Its translation: CASSQNQGPYEQYF.